This T cell receptor (beta chain) comes out of a study of CXCR3-negative and CXCR3-positive naive CD8 T cells. Study-level information: There were 140 million or so TRB reads altogether, and each library had about 1.5 +/- 0.3 million of them.

Naive CD8+ T cells showed CD45RO-CCR7+CD27+CD95-. Points from the study as a whole: The study inferred TCR strength from TRB CDR3 properties and found comparable surface CD5 between naive subsets.

There are 15 residues in the CDR3. Per the germline V gene, CDR1 is SNHLY and CDR2 is FYNNEI. Remarks on this clonotype: The antigen is unknown.

All TRB cDNA libraries came from 5' RACE performed with UMI labels. TCRdb reanalyzed the 5' RACE reads and collapses them to one entry per CDR3 protein, without DNA. The sample's table shows 43,000 or so distinct CDR3 sequences. This clonotype was obtained from a human donor in good health. Some clones in this sample may be carry-over from other donors' samples. Sequenced: naive CXCR3- CD8+ T cells from blood. Stated subset: CD45RO-CCR7+CD27+CD95- naive CD8+ T cells lacking CXCR3 (TNR3-). This chain connects TRBV2 to TRBJ1-1; with no DNA, the TCRdb D assignment of TRBD1 cannot be verified. The CDR3 region is CASRMTGGPNTEAFF.